One and the same sample provided the 5 T cell receptor beta chains below, sequenced in a study of identical twins. TCRdb re-called the 5' RACE reads through MiXCR, storing one row per CDR3 protein. The repertoire holds about 660,000 distinct CDR3 sequences, with 8.6% as singletons. The same data also contributed to another study, on yellow fever vaccine responses in identical twins.

Sequenced: PBMCs. Every receptor here comes from a young woman in good health.

This chain's CDR3 is CAISESEGFTDTQYF. The CDR3 bases are TGTGCCATCAGTGAGTCGGAGGGGTTCACAGATACGCAGTATTTT. The rearrangement uses TRBV10-3 and TRBJ2-3, with D perhaps matching TRBD2 (6 bases). This CDR3 has 15 residues. Germline CDR1 ENHRY, CDR2 SYGVKD. Trimming took 0 bases from V and 2 from J, leaving 9 bases between them.

The V and J genes are TRBV10-3 and TRBJ2-7; TRBD1 matches at 11 bases. The CDR3 has 16 amino acids. From germline, CDR1 is ENHRY and CDR2 SYGVKD. Trimming at V came to 6 bases and at J to 2 bases, leaving 9 bases not matched to a gene. This chain's CDR3 is CAISPGQGASTYEQYF. CDR3 coding DNA: TGTGCCATCAGCCCCGGACAGGGGGCATCAACCTACGAGCAGTACTTC.

This clonotype was seen a handful of times. This chain connects TRBV5-1 to TRBJ2-3; 8 nucleotides align to TRBD2. The length of the CDR3 is 15 residues. V was clipped by 3 bases and J by 2 bases; unmatched bases: 5. Germline values: CDR1 SGHRS, CDR2 YFSETQ. CDR3 DNA: TGCGCCAGCAGCTCACTAGCGGAACCCACAGATACGCAGTATTTT. Amino acid sequence: CASSSLAEPTDTQYF.

This clonotype appeared a few times. CDR3 sequence reads: CASSLVASGGMNTQYF. The CDR3 DNA reads as TGTGCCAGCAGCTTAGTGGCTAGCGGGGGTATGAATACGCAGTATTTT. This sequence joins TRBV7-2 and TRBJ2-3; 10 bases agree with TRBD2. The V segment lost 1 base and the J segment 7 bases; nucleotides outside the gene matches: 8. The CDR3 spans 16 residues. Germline loops: CDR1 SGHTA, CDR2 FQGNSA.

The rearrangement joins TRBV3-1 to TRBJ2-3; D uncertain. Germline V gene data show CDR1 as LGHDT and CDR2 as YNNKEL (reference sequence). The CDR3 extends over 11 amino acids. V lost 8 bases and J 3 bases, leaving 6 bases between the germline ends. The CDR3: CASAQTDTQYF. CDR3 sequence (DNA): TGTGCCAGCGCCCAAACAGATACGCAGTATTTT.